Below, 20 T cell receptor beta chains from the same sample are listed, as sequenced in a study of T cell clonotyping in hematopoietic cell transplantation. The sample's time point: recipient sample about 28 days before transplant, after cytoreduction. Libraries were prepared by immunoSEQ multiplex PCR; TCRdb keeps only in-frame clonotypes and omits some of them. This sample carries some 76,000 clones, approximately 95% of them seen once, and the ten largest clones take around 1.5%. This specimen consisted of peripheral blood mononuclear cells, obtained before stem cell transplant. The receptors originated from a woman aged 45 to 65 with acute myeloid leukemia. Some clones in this sample may be carry-over from other donors' samples.

The chain couples TRBV6-5 to TRBJ2-5; D gene unclear. The V end was cut by 7 bases, the J end by 4 bases, with 19 bases between. The CDR3 loop spans 15 amino acids. CDR1 and CDR2 (germline): MNHEY, SVGAGI. The CDR3 here is CASTFQGSKAETQYF. In nucleotides, the CDR3 is TGTGCCAGCACCTTTCAAGGGTCTAAGGCAGAGACCCAGTACTTC.

The chain joins TRBV2 to TRBJ2-1; the D call may be TRBD1 or TRBD2 (6 bases each). Germline lookup yields CDR1 SNHLY and CDR2 FYNNEI. The CDR3 is 12 residues long. Trimming shortened V by 5 bases and J by 8 bases, and 10 bases separated the two germline ends. As DNA, the CDR3 is TGTGCCAGCAGTCGGGGGCTAGATGAGCAGTTCTTC. Its protein is CASSRGLDEQFF.

V gene TRBV6-4 combines with J gene TRBJ2-2, with D perhaps being TRBD1 or TRBD2 (5 bases each). Germline V gives CDR1 MRHNA, CDR2 SNTAGT. V lost 4 bases and J 2 bases, leaving 17 bases between the germline ends. The CDR3 runs to 17 residues. CDR3 coding DNA: TGTGCCAGCAGTGTTGAATCGGGGCTTCTAAACACCGGGGAGCTGTTTTTT. As protein: CASSVESGLLNTGELFF.

This chain joins TRBV6-5 and TRBJ1-5, with 8 nucleotides matching TRBD1. With 4 bases clipped from V and 5 bases from J, the junction kept 4 bases outside the gene matches. CDR1 and CDR2 (germline): MNHEY, SVGAGI. The CDR3 contains 14 residues. The CDR3 coding sequence is TGTGCCAGCAGTTGGACAGGGCCGGATCAGCCCCAGCATTTT. Protein: CASSWTGPDQPQHF.

In this sample, this clone turned up once. V usage is TRBV7-9 and J usage is TRBJ2-5; no reliable D call. V lost 1 base, J lost 6 bases, and 9 bases lay in between. The CDR3 covers 13 residues. Germline CDR1 reads SEHNR; CDR2 reads FQNEAQ (reference sequence). The CDR3 is CASSLDPLQTQYF. The CDR3 region has the DNA TGTGCCAGCAGCTTAGATCCTCTGCAGACCCAGTACTTC.

V gene TRBV19 combines with J gene TRBJ2-5; no clear D gene. V gave up 3 bases and J gave up 3 bases, with 8 bases separating them. CDR3 size: 13 residues. CDR1 and CDR2 from the germline V gene are LNHDA and SQIVND (reference sequence). CDR3 in amino acids: CASSIGSKETQYF. The CDR3 region has the DNA TGTGCCAGTAGTATTGGCAGCAAAGAGACCCAGTACTTC.

The rearrangement uses TRBV13 and TRBJ1-3; no clear D. Germline V gene lookup returns CDR1 PRHDT and CDR2 FYEKMQ (reference sequence). The length of the CDR3 is 15 residues. The V end was cut by 5 bases, the J end by 0 bases, with 11 bases between. CDR3 sequence reads: CASSVTRFSGNTIYF. The CDR3, as DNA: TGTGCCAGCAGCGTGACGCGATTCTCTGGAAACACCATATATTTT.

The chain employs TRBV5-1 and TRBJ2-5; tentative D call: TRBD1 (5 bases). The germline gives CDR1 SGHRS, CDR2 YFSETQ. This CDR3 contains 13 residues. V shed 6 bases and J shed 5 bases, with 14 bases lying between them. The CDR3 coding sequence is TGCGCCAGCAAAGTTCAGGGAACGGAGACCCAGTACTTC. Its translation: CASKVQGTETQYF. The full variable domain, completed using reference TRBV5-1 and TRBJ2-5, is KAGVTQTPRYLIKTRGQQVTLSCSPISGHRSVSWYQQTPGQGLQFLFEYFSETQRNKGNFPGRFSGRQFSNSRSEMNVSTLELGDSALYLCASKVQGTETQYFGPGTRLLVL.

This sequence joins TRBV4-1 and TRBJ1-1, with 9 bases matching TRBD1. The trim removed 0 bases at V and 11 bases at J, leaving 10 bases unmatched. CDR3 length: 15 amino acids. The germline CDR1 and CDR2 sequences are MGHRA and YSYEKL. As DNA, the CDR3 is TGCGCCAGCAGCCAAGATTGGGGGACAGGGCGAGGGGCTTTCTTT. It specifies CASSQDWGTGRGAFF.

The table lists this clone with a count of one. The chain links TRBV7-9 to TRBJ1-1; D might be TRBD1 (6 bases). Looked up from germline, CDR1 is SEHNR and CDR2 is FQNEAQ (reference sequence). Deletions cut 6 bases from V and 4 bases from J, with 12 bases between. This CDR3 spans 13 amino acids. The CDR3 region is CASRLRDTTEAFF. DNA of the CDR3: TGTGCCAGCAGGCTCCGGGACACCACTGAAGCTTTCTTT.

The genes are TRBV30 and TRBJ2-7; the match to TRBD2 covers 7 bases. CDR1 is GTSNPN, CDR2 SVGIG, per germline (reference sequence). V shed 5 bases, J shed 3 bases, and the junction held 7 bases outside the gene matches. The CDR3 sequence is 13 residues long. In DNA form, the CDR3 reads TGTGCCTGGTGGGGGGGAATAGGCTACGAGCAGTACTTC. Its translation: CAWWGGIGYEQYF.

The genes are TRBV18 and TRBJ2-7, with 8 bases fitting TRBD2. The CDR3 loop spans 17 amino acids. Germline loops: CDR1 KGHSH, CDR2 LQKENI. With V trimmed by 0 bases and J by 1 base, 8 bases remained unmatched. The CDR3 sequence is CASSPPGGLAGSYEQYF. In DNA, the CDR3 is TGTGCCAGCTCACCACCGGGAGGGCTAGCGGGTTCCTACGAGCAGTACTTC.

Remarks on this clone: Germline is not matched at one junction end, which may reflect a read error. This chain connects TRBV5-6 to TRBJ2-7; D gene unclear. This CDR3 region has 9 residues. Germline V gene lookup returns CDR1 SGHDT and CDR2 YYEEEE. DNA of the CDR3: TGTGCCAGCAGCTTGAGGGCGGACTTC. It encodes CASSLRADF.

The chain is built from TRBV12-5 and TRBJ2-5; TRBD1 or TRBD2 may be the D gene (6 bases each). The CDR3 length is 15 residues. The V and J ends lost 3 bases and 3 bases respectively, with 14 bases between them. Per germline, CDR1 LGHNT and CDR2 FRNRAP. The CDR3, as DNA: TGTGCTAGTGGTTTAGGAGGGACATACAAAGAGACCCAGTACTTC. It specifies CASGLGGTYKETQYF. The full variable domain, completed using reference TRBV12-5 and TRBJ2-5, is DARVTQTPRHKVTEMGQEVTMRCQPILGHNTVFWYRQTMMQGLELLAYFRNRAPLDDSGMPKDRFSAEMPDATLATLKIQPSEPRDSAVYFCASGLGGTYKETQYFGPGTRLLVL.

The chain employs TRBV2 and TRBJ1-2; tentatively, D is TRBD1 (5 bases). Trimming cost V 4 bases and J 5 bases, with 17 bases left between them. CDR1 SNHLY and CDR2 FYNNEI come from the germline V gene. The CDR3 is 15 amino acids. The CDR3 loop reads CASSVNKGPQYGYTF. The CDR3 coding sequence is TGTGCCAGCAGTGTAAATAAGGGGCCGCAGTATGGCTACACCTTC.

This chain joins TRBV30 and TRBJ2-3; possible D gene TRBD2, 5 bases. The CDR3 is 16 amino acids. The germline V and J ends were trimmed by 4 bases and 0 bases, with 17 bases remaining between them. Germline V gives CDR1 GTSNPN, CDR2 SVGIG (reference sequence). CDR3 in DNA: TGTGCCTGGATGTCGGGGAGTAGAGGGAGCACAGATACGCAGTATTTT. It codes for CAWMSGSRGSTDTQYF.

The chain joins TRBV30 to TRBJ2-2; a possible D gene is TRBD1 (5 bases). With 0 bases removed from V and 6 bases from J, the gap between germline ends came to 11 bases. Germline values: CDR1 GTSNPN, CDR2 SVGIG (reference sequence). This CDR3 is built from 14 residues. DNA for the CDR3: TGTGCCTGGAGTGTACAGGTTTTCGCCGGGGAGCTGTTTTTT. Its protein product is CAWSVQVFAGELFF.

The chain links TRBV6-6 to TRBJ2-3; 9 bases map to TRBD2. V was clipped by 0 bases and J by 6 bases; unmatched bases: 7. Germline lookup yields CDR1 MNHNY and CDR2 SVGAGI (reference sequence). The CDR3 is made up of 16 amino acids. CDR3 sequence reads: CASSYSKLAGSDTQYF. The CDR3 coding sequence is TGTGCCAGCAGTTACTCGAAGCTAGCGGGATCCGATACGCAGTATTTT.

The J gene is TRBJ2-1, the V gene TRBV5-1, with TRBD2 identical over 9 bases. This CDR3 is 12 amino acids long. J gave up 12 bases and V 4 bases, and 5 bases lay outside the gene matches. Per the germline V gene, CDR1 is SGHRS and CDR2 is YFSETQ. The CDR3 here is CASSRTSARQFF. The DNA for the CDR3 is TGCGCCAGCAGCCGGACTAGCGCGAGGCAGTTCTTC.

The V call is TRBV29-1, the J call TRBJ1-2, with 7 nucleotides matching TRBD1. Trimming removed 6 bases from V and 6 bases from J; junction bases left unmatched: 10. The germline V gene has CDR1 SQVTM and CDR2 ANQGSEA. This CDR3 has 13 residues. This CDR3 is CSVLNDRVNGYTF. The CDR3 DNA follows: TGCAGCGTGCTCAATGACAGGGTTAATGGCTACACCTTC.